The rows below give T cell receptor beta chains drawn from one sample of a study of cytomegalovirus exposure and HLA in healthy donors. Some clones are missing from TCRdb's copy, which holds only in-frame ones; the method was immunoSEQ multiplex PCR. Of about 67,000 clones detected, about 80% appear once; the ten largest clones hold approximately 7.8%. The material sequenced was PBMCs. The receptors here all came from a man aged 60-69 years in good health and CMV-seropositive. CDR3s include the opening cysteine and the closing phenylalanine or tryptophan. D genes are given only for firm matches. Size values are once, few and many counts, or a class for expanded clones, and some rows have none.

d_gene: -
j_gene: TRBJ2-3
abundance: -
v_gene: TRBV11-2
CDR3nt: TGTGCCAGCAGCTTAGGATACCAAACTAGCACAGATACGCAGTATTTT
CDR3aa: CASSLGYQTSTDTQYF

d_gene: TRBD2
j_gene: TRBJ2-1
abundance: -
v_gene: TRBV7-6
CDR3nt: TGTGCCAGCAGCGGAACTAGCGGGGGCGATGAGCAGTTCTTC
CDR3aa: CASSGTSGGDEQFF

d_gene: TRBD1
j_gene: TRBJ1-6
abundance: -
v_gene: TRBV2
CDR3nt: TGTGCCAGCAGCGGTGGACAGGGTCCGAATTCACCCCTCCACTTT
CDR3aa: CASSGGQGPNSPLHF

d_gene: TRBD2
j_gene: TRBJ2-1
abundance: -
v_gene: TRBV4-1
CDR3nt: TGCGCCAGCAGCCAAGATATTGCGGGAGGGCCGTACAATGAGCAGTTCTTC
CDR3aa: CASSQDIAGGPYNEQFF

d_gene: TRBD2
j_gene: TRBJ2-6
abundance: -
v_gene: TRBV5-4
CDR3nt: TGTGCCAGCAGCACCCGGGTGGGTAGCGGGAGTGCGGGGGGGGCCAACGTCCTGACTTTC
CDR3aa: CASSTRVGSGSAGGANVLTF

d_gene: TRBD2
j_gene: TRBJ2-3
abundance: -
v_gene: TRBV11-2
CDR3nt: TGTGCCAGCAGCGCCCAGCGGGGGCCTGCCACAGATACGCAGTATTTT
CDR3aa: CASSAQRGPATDTQYF

d_gene: TRBD1
j_gene: TRBJ1-5
abundance: once
v_gene: TRBV19
CDR3nt: TGTGCCAGTAGTAACCGGGACAGGCCGCATTTT
CDR3aa: CASSNRDRPHF

d_gene: TRBD2
j_gene: TRBJ2-2
abundance: -
v_gene: TRBV11-3
CDR3nt: TGTGCCAGCAGGAAGGGACTAGCGGGGTCCGGGGAGCTGTTTTTT
CDR3aa: CASRKGLAGSGELFF

d_gene: TRBD1
j_gene: TRBJ1-3
abundance: -
v_gene: TRBV5-1
CDR3nt: TGCGCCAGCAGCTCAGGGGGATCGGCTGGAAACACCATATATTTT
CDR3aa: CASSSGGSAGNTIYF

d_gene: -
j_gene: TRBJ1-2
abundance: -
v_gene: TRBV18
CDR3nt: TGTGCCAGCTCTCTTGGACAGAGGAACTATGGCTACACCTTC
CDR3aa: CASSLGQRNYGYTF

d_gene: TRBD1
j_gene: TRBJ1-1
abundance: -
v_gene: TRBV5-5
CDR3nt: TGTGCCAGCAGCTTGCGGACAGGAAACACTGAAGCTTTCTTT
CDR3aa: CASSLRTGNTEAFF

d_gene: TRBD2
j_gene: TRBJ2-7
abundance: -
v_gene: TRBV6-6
CDR3nt: TGTGCCAGCAGGAAGCGGGAAGACACCTACGAGCAGTACTTC
CDR3aa: CASRKREDTYEQYF

d_gene: TRBD2
j_gene: TRBJ2-1
abundance: few
v_gene: TRBV11-3
CDR3nt: TGTGCCAGCAGCCCAAGCGGGAGCTCCTACAATGAGCAGTTCTTC
CDR3aa: CASSPSGSSYNEQFF

d_gene: -
j_gene: TRBJ1-4
abundance: -
v_gene: TRBV5-1
CDR3nt: TGCGCCAGCAGCTGGGGGGGGCAGGCTAATGAAAAACTGTTTTTT
CDR3aa: CASSWGGQANEKLFF

d_gene: TRBD2
j_gene: TRBJ2-7
abundance: once
v_gene: TRBV11-2
CDR3nt: TGTGCCAGCAGCCTTGGGACTAGCGGGAGGAATCATTACTACGAGCAGTACTTC
CDR3aa: CASSLGTSGRNHYYEQYF

d_gene: -
j_gene: TRBJ2-5
abundance: -
v_gene: TRBV19
CDR3nt: TGTGCCAGTAGTCGTGGAGCCTCAAACCAAGAGACCCAGTACTTC
CDR3aa: CASSRGASNQETQYF

d_gene: -
j_gene: TRBJ2-1
abundance: -
v_gene: TRBV5-5
CDR3nt: TGTGCCAGCAGCCTCACGACAGGACTCTCCTACAATGAGCAGTTCTTC
CDR3aa: CASSLTTGLSYNEQFF

d_gene: -
j_gene: TRBJ1-2
abundance: -
v_gene: TRBV7-9
CDR3nt: TGTGCCAGCAGCTTACATGGTCGGGACTATGGCTACACCTTC
CDR3aa: CASSLHGRDYGYTF

d_gene: -
j_gene: TRBJ1-2
abundance: -
v_gene: TRBV11-3
CDR3nt: TGTGCCAGCAGCACCAGGGTTAAGAAAGCTAATAGCCCTACATGCTATGGCTACACCTTC
CDR3aa: CASSTRVKKANSPTCYGYTF

d_gene: -
j_gene: TRBJ2-2
abundance: -
v_gene: TRBV27
CDR3nt: TGTGCCAGCAGTTTGCGCGCTATGGCCGGGGAGCTGTTTTTT
CDR3aa: CASSLRAMAGELFF

d_gene: TRBD1
j_gene: TRBJ2-1
abundance: -
v_gene: TRBV5-1
CDR3nt: TGCGCCAGCAGCTTAGCGCAGGGGGCGAGAAATGAGCAGTTCTTC
CDR3aa: CASSLAQGARNEQFF

d_gene: TRBD1
j_gene: TRBJ1-2
abundance: -
v_gene: TRBV5-6
CDR3nt: TGTGCCAGCAGCCCGGACAGGGCTGGCTACACCTTC
CDR3aa: CASSPDRAGYTF